This T cell receptor (beta chain) emerged from a study of early T cells in non-severe SARS-CoV-2 infection. This clonotype was observed many times. V lost 5 bases and J lost 6; bases outside the gene matches: 8. Germline V gives CDR1 DFQATT, CDR2 SNEGSKA (reference sequence). This CDR3 is 13 amino acids long. Researchers attached unique molecular identifiers to individual cDNA molecules. TCRdb reanalysed the 5' RACE reads using MiXCR and keeps one entry per CDR3 protein. Of approximately 60,000 distinct CDR3 sequences in the sample, approximately 9.2% were seen once. The chain joins TRBV20-1 to TRBJ1-1; TRBD1 matches 8 bases. Sequenced material: whole blood, taken at baseline. This TCR was recovered from an adult who was a healthcare worker with PCR-confirmed SARS-CoV-2 infection or an uninfected control (not recorded which). The CDR3 sequence: CSAPGQGTSEAFF. CDR3 bases: TGCAGTGCTCCCGGACAGGGCACTTCTGAAGCTTTCTTT.